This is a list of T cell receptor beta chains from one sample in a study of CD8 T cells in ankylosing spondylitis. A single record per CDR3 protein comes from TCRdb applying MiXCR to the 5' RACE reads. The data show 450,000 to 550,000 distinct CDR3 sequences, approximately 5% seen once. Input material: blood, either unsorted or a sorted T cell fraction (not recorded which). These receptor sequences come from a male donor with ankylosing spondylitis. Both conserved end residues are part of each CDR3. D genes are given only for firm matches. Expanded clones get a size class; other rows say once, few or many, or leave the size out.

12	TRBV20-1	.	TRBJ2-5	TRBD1	TGCAGTGTCAACAGGGGGCAAGAGACCCAGTACTTC	CSVNRGQETQYF
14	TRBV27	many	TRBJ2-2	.	TGTGCCAGCAGTGCGGGGGCAAACACCGGGGAGCTGTTTTTT	CASSAGANTGELFF
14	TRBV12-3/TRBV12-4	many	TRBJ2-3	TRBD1	TGTGCCAGCAGGACAGGGAGTTCGTCAGATACGCAGTATTTT	CASRTGSSSDTQYF
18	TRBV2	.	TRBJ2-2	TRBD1	TGTACCAGCAGTTACACGGGACAGGGTGTCCCTAACACCGGGGAGCTGTTTTTT	CTSSYTGQGVPNTGELFF
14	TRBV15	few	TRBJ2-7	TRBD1	TGTGCCACCAGCAGAGGGACAGGGGCCTACGAGCAGTACTTC	CATSRGTGAYEQYF
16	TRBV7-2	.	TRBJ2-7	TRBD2	TGTGCCAGCAGCTCCCGATCCGGCGGGAGCTCCTACGAGCAGTACTTC	CASSSRSGGSSYEQYF
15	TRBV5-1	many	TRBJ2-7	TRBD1	TGCGCCAGCAGCAGGGGACAGGGGACTCTCTACGAGCAGTACTTC	CASSRGQGTLYEQYF
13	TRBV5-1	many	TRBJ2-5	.	TGCGCCAGCAGTAGAACAGAGGGAGAGACCCAGTACTTC	CASSRTEGETQYF
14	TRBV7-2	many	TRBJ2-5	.	TGTGCCAGCAGCTCGTGGCGCGGGGAAGGGACCCAGTACTTC	CASSSWRGEGTQYF
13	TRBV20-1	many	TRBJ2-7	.	TGCAGTGCTCCAGGACCACCCTCCTACGAGCAGTACTTC	CSAPGPPSYEQYF
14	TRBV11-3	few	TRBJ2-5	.	TGTGCCAGCAGCCAGCCAGGGGCAGGAGAGACCCAGTACTTC	CASSQPGAGETQYF
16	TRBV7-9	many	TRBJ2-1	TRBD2	TGTGCCAGCAGCTTAGTTGGTCTAGCGGCCGACAATGAGCAGTTCTTC	CASSLVGLAADNEQFF
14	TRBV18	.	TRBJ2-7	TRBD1	TGTGCCAGCTCACCATCCCGGGACAGTTACGAGCAGTACTTC	CASSPSRDSYEQYF
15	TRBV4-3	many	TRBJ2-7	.	TGCGCCAGCAGCCGGAACAGTGGCCCTAACTACGAGCAGTACTTC	CASSRNSGPNYEQYF
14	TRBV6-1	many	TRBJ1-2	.	TGTGCCAGCATGGTCAACGGGGCGGTTGAAGGCTACACCTTC	CASMVNGAVEGYTF
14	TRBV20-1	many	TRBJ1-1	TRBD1	TGCAGTGCTAGCCGCGGACAGGGATGGGCTGAAGCTTTCTTT	CSASRGQGWAEAFF
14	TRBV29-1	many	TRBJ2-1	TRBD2	TGCAGCGTCCCGACTAGCGGTCTAAGGGATGAGCAGTTCTTC	CSVPTSGLRDEQFF
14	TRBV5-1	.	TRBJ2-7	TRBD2	TGCGCCAGCAGCGGCGCCGGGACTAGTTACGAGCAGTACTTC	CASSGAGTSYEQYF
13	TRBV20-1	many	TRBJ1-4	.	TGCAGTGCTAGATCCGGTAATGGTGAAAAACTGTTTTTT	CSARSGNGEKLFF